One and the same sample provided the 6 T cell receptor beta chains below, sequenced in a study of blood T cell repertoires in COVID-19. Generated by immunoSEQ multiplex PCR, the TCRdb table keeps only in-frame clones and is missing some. Here the sample spans approximately 210,000 clones, 92% being singletons. Sequencing was carried out using peripheral blood. The receptors were sampled from a man younger than 45 with acute or convalescent COVID-19.

The rearrangement links TRBV28 to TRBJ1-1; TRBD1 agrees at 7 bases. In germline, CDR1 is MDHEN, CDR2 SYDVKM. The CDR3 has 13 residues. Trimming took 5 bases from V and 4 from J; bases not matched to a gene: 4. CDR3 loop: CASSLTGFTEAFF. The DNA of the CDR3 is TGTGCCAGCAGTCTGACAGGGTTCACTGAAGCTTTCTTT. Combining the CDR3 with reference TRBV28 and TRBJ1-1 gives the whole variable domain DVKVTQSSRYLVKRTGEKVFLECVQDMDHENMFWYRQDPGLGLRLIYFSYDVKMKEKGDIPEGYSVSREKKERFSLILESASTNQTSMYLCASSLTGFTEAFFGQGTRLTVV.

V gene TRBV5-6 combines with J gene TRBJ2-2, with 8 bases matching TRBD1. Germline V lookup: CDR1 SGHDT, CDR2 YYEEEE. This CDR3 is 15 amino acids long. After removal of 4 bases from V and 5 bases from J, the junction contained 7 bases not matched to a gene. The CDR3 DNA reads TGTGCCAGCAGCCGACTGGACAGGGTAACCGGGGAGCTGTTTTTT. Residues: CASSRLDRVTGELFF.

The chain carries TRBV19 and TRBJ2-2; possible D gene TRBD2, 6 bases. This CDR3 spans 13 amino acids. Germline V CDR1 and CDR2: LNHDA, SQIVND (reference sequence). Trimming took 4 bases from V and 9 from J, leaving 12 bases between them. The DNA for the CDR3 is TGTGCCAGTAGTAGAGGAGGGCCGTGGGAGCTGTTTTTT. Amino acid sequence: CASSRGGPWELFF.

The V call is TRBV4-1, the J call TRBJ2-3, with D maybe TRBD2 (6 bases). V was shortened by 1 base and J by 1 base, with 12 bases between the two germline ends. This CDR3 has 16 amino acids. Germline CDR1 and CDR2: MGHRA and YSYEKL. The DNA for the CDR3 is TGCGCCAGCAGCCAAGTTCGACTAGAGGGCACAGATACGCAGTATTTT. Protein product: CASSQVRLEGTDTQYF.

The chain recombines TRBV4-1 with TRBJ1-1, with 7 bases fitting TRBD1. This CDR3 is built from 15 residues. Germline lookup yields CDR1 MGHRA and CDR2 YSYEKL. V dropped 3 bases and J dropped 3; count of bases not matched to a gene: 7. In DNA form, the CDR3 reads TGCGCCAGCAGCCAGGCAACAGGGGCCTACACTGAAGCTTTCTTT. This encodes CASSQATGAYTEAFF.

The V call is TRBV7-3, the J call TRBJ2-3; tentative D call: TRBD1 (6 bases). V gave up 5 bases and J gave up 1 base, with 7 bases separating them. The CDR3 sequence is 13 residues long. Germline values: CDR1 SGHTA, CDR2 FQGTGA. DNA of the CDR3: TGTGCCAGCAGCCGGACAGGCACAGATACGCAGTATTTT. Its translation is CASSRTGTDTQYF. The full variable domain, rest sourced from reference TRBV7-3 and TRBJ2-3, is GAGVSQTPSNKVTEKGKYVELRCDPISGHTALYWYRQSLGQGPEFLIYFQGTGAADDSGLPNDRFFAVRPEGSVSTLKIQRTERGDSAVYLCASSRTGTDTQYFGPGTRLTVL.